The 20 T cell receptor beta chains listed next were all sequenced from one sample in a study of CD8+ T cells in alopecia areata. Reverse transcription of extracted RNA yielded cDNA, which provided the sequencing template. TCRdb's copy holds only in-frame clones and misses some; the assay was immunoSEQ multiplex PCR. The repertoire includes a few hundred thousand clones, under 70% of them detected once, and around 1.2% sits in the top ten. The specimen comprised CD4+ T cells sorted from blood, sampled at week 0. These receptors were obtained from a human donor with alopecia areata.

This clone was counted a single time. The chain uses TRBV6-6 and TRBJ2-5; TRBD2 is a possible D gene (6 bases). Germline values: CDR1 MNHNY, CDR2 SVGAGI (reference sequence). This CDR3 region has 14 residues. Trimming took off 5 bases at V and 4 bases at J, with 14 bases between the two ends. CDR3 protein: CASSLLVGGETQYF. The CDR3 coding sequence is TGTGCCAGCAGTCTCCTCGTGGGGGGAGAGACCCAGTACTTC.

This chain joins TRBV4-3 and TRBJ2-1, with D uncertain. The germline V gene has CDR1 LGHNA and CDR2 YSLEER. The CDR3 has 16 amino acids. Trimming took 0 bases from V and 3 from J, leaving 12 bases between them. The CDR3 DNA reads as TGCGCCAGCAGCCAAGATGCTAGAAATGGCTACAATGAGCAGTTCTTC. This codes for CASSQDARNGYNEQFF.

This sequence joins TRBV6-1 and TRBJ2-5; a possible D gene is TRBD2 (5 bases). The germline V gene encodes CDR1 MNHNS and CDR2 SASEGT. The germline V and J ends were trimmed by 3 bases and 1 base, with 12 bases remaining between them. The CDR3 runs to 15 residues. Here the CDR3 reads CASSDRGSGQETQYF. In DNA, the CDR3 is TGTGCCAGCAGTGATCGGGGATCTGGCCAAGAGACCCAGTACTTC.

This chain joins TRBV5-1 and TRBJ2-3, with 7 nucleotides matching TRBD2. The germline V gene encodes CDR1 SGHRS and CDR2 YFSETQ. Unmatched junction bases numbered 8, after V lost 4 bases and J lost 3 bases. The length of the CDR3 is 15 residues. CDR3 coding DNA: TGCGCCAGCAGCGAAGCTAGCGGAAAAACAGATACGCAGTATTTT. Amino acid sequence: CASSEASGKTDTQYF.

The rearrangement uses TRBV5-8 and TRBJ2-5; 10 bases are shared with TRBD2. The CDR3 contains 15 residues. V dropped 4 bases and J dropped 4; count of bases not matched to a gene: 7. Germline V CDR1 and CDR2: SGHTS, YDEGEE. In DNA form, the CDR3 reads TGTGCCAGCAGCCCAAGCGGGGGGGCCGGAGAGACCCAGTACTTC. Residues: CASSPSGGAGETQYF.

This CDR3 is CAWRDPGTGRYEQYF. CDR3 in DNA: TGTGCCTGGAGAGATCCTGGGACAGGGCGCTACGAGCAGTACTTC. The chain is built from TRBV30 and TRBJ2-7, with 9 bases aligning to TRBD1. The CDR3 sequence is 15 residues long. The trim removed 3 bases at V and 3 bases at J, leaving 9 bases unmatched. CDR1 is GTSNPN and CDR2 is SVGIG in the germline V gene (reference sequence).

This clone was recorded a few times. The gene calls are TRBV6-5 and TRBJ2-5; 8 bases are shared with TRBD1. Trimming removed 0 bases from V and 5 bases from J; junction bases left unmatched: 8. The CDR3 consists of 16 residues. Germline V lookup: CDR1 MNHEY, CDR2 SVGAGI. CDR3 sequence: CASSYSMAGGLETQYF. The CDR3 DNA follows: TGTGCCAGCAGTTACTCAATGGCAGGGGGCTTGGAGACCCAGTACTTC.

The chain links TRBV5-6 to TRBJ1-2; D not certain. V gave up 2 bases and J gave up 6 bases, with 11 bases separating them. Germline CDR1 reads SGHDT; CDR2 reads YYEEEE. CDR3 length: 13 residues. Written as DNA, the CDR3 is TGTGCCAGCAGCTTAGCAGGAAGCGATGGCTACACCTTC. Translated, it gives CASSLAGSDGYTF.

CDR3 region: CASSQEGLNEQFF. In DNA, the CDR3 is TGCGCCAGCAGCCAAGAGGGACTCAATGAGCAGTTCTTC. V and J are TRBV4-3 and TRBJ2-1; perhaps TRBD2 as D (6 bases). V was clipped by 0 bases and J by 6 bases, with 6 bases between them. Germline CDR1 LGHNA, CDR2 YSLEER. CDR3 length equals 13 residues.

This clone was counted only a few times. The chain is built from TRBV29-1 and TRBJ2-5, with D possibly called TRBD1 or TRBD2 (5 bases each). The germline V and J ends were trimmed by 6 bases and 0 bases, with 11 bases remaining between them. The CDR3 runs to 13 residues. Germline lookup yields CDR1 SQVTM and CDR2 ANQGSEA. CDR3 amino acids: CSVAGTHQETQYF. In nucleotides, the CDR3 is TGCAGCGTGGCCGGGACCCACCAAGAGACCCAGTACTTC. The variable domain in full, completed from reference TRBV29-1 and TRBJ2-5, reads SAVISQKPSRDICQRGTSLTIQCQVDSQVTMMFWYRQQPGQSLTLIATANQGSEATYESGFVIDKFPISRPNLTFSTLTVSNMSPEDSSIYLCSVAGTHQETQYFGPGTRLLVL.

This clone was detected a few times. The chain combines TRBV11-2 with TRBJ2-7; TRBD1 might be the D (6 bases). Trimming pared 6 bases from V and 3 bases from J, leaving 12 bases between. The length of the CDR3 is 13 residues. Germline V gene sequence: CDR1 SGHAT, CDR2 FQNNGV. The CDR3 bases are TGTGCCAGCAGGCGCGGACAGAACTACGAGCAGTACTTC. It yields the protein CASRRGQNYEQYF.

The genes are TRBV5-1 and TRBJ2-7, with TRBD1 matching over 9 bases. CDR1 is SGHRS and CDR2 is YFSETQ in the germline V gene. The CDR3 runs to 14 residues. V lost 7 bases to trimming and J lost 5 bases; unmatched junction nucleotides: 10. The CDR3 DNA reads TGCGCCAGCCAGACCGGGACAGGGACCCACGAGCAGTACTTC. It yields the protein CASQTGTGTHEQYF.

This clone appeared a few times. Different DNA sequences within this sample yield the same CDR3. The gene calls are TRBV2 and TRBJ2-5, with D perhaps TRBD1 (6 bases). CDR1 is SNHLY, CDR2 FYNNEI, per germline. The V and J ends lost 3 bases and 2 bases respectively, with 7 bases between them. This CDR3 spans 13 amino acids. The CDR3 coding sequence is TGTGCCAGCAGTGACAGGGGACAAGAGACCCAGTACTTC. It encodes CASSDRGQETQYF.

This chain uses TRBV29-1 with TRBJ2-3; 8 bases align to TRBD2. The CDR3 has 13 residues. Germline values: CDR1 SQVTM, CDR2 ANQGSEA. The J segment lost 3 bases and the V segment lost 7 bases, leaving 6 bases of the junction unmatched. The CDR3 sequence: CSAGGGQTDTQYF. DNA for the CDR3: TGCAGCGCCGGGGGGGGCCAAACAGATACGCAGTATTTT.

This chain links TRBV29-1 with TRBJ1-2; 9 positions match TRBD1. V dropped 3 bases and J dropped 4; count of bases not matched to a gene: 15. This CDR3 contains 17 residues. Germline lookup yields CDR1 SQVTM and CDR2 ANQGSEA. CDR3 region: CSVDFGTGPLRGYGYTF. The CDR3 DNA is TGCAGCGTTGACTTCGGGACAGGGCCCCTTCGGGGCTATGGCTACACCTTC.

This clone was found a few times. The chain combines TRBV4-1 with TRBJ2-7, with TRBD1 matching 8 bases. CDR1 MGHRA and CDR2 YSYEKL come from the germline V gene. With V trimmed by 1 base and J by 7 bases, 9 bases remained unmatched. This CDR3 has 15 amino acids. CDR3 region: CASSQGTQGAGEQYF. In DNA, the CDR3 is TGCGCCAGCAGCCAAGGGACGCAGGGGGCAGGTGAGCAGTACTTC.

The genes are TRBV6-6 and TRBJ2-1, with D perhaps assigned TRBD1 or TRBD2 (5 bases each). This CDR3 spans 12 amino acids. Germline CDR1 reads MNHNY; CDR2 reads SVGAGI (reference sequence). The germline V and J ends were trimmed by 10 bases and 7 bases, with 14 bases remaining between them. The DNA of the CDR3 is TGTGCCATCATGGGACCTGTGAATGAGCAGTTCTTC. Amino acids: CAIMGPVNEQFF.

This clone was seen a handful of times. V gene TRBV29-1 combines with J gene TRBJ1-2; TRBD1 matches 7 bases. CDR1 SQVTM and CDR2 ANQGSEA come from the germline V gene. Trimming removed 6 bases from V and 6 bases from J; junction bases left unmatched: 13. This CDR3 spans 14 amino acids. CDR3 residues: CSVVLDRDLNGYTF. For the CDR3, the DNA is TGCAGCGTGGTCCTTGACAGGGATTTGAATGGCTACACCTTC.

This chain links TRBV27 with TRBJ1-1, with D unresolved. The CDR3 runs 13 residues. The germline V and J ends were trimmed by 5 bases and 4 bases, with 11 bases remaining between them. Per the germline V gene, CDR1 is MNHEY and CDR2 is SMNVEV (reference sequence). CDR3 sequence: CASSKELGTEAFF. In DNA form, the CDR3 reads TGTGCCAGCAGTAAGGAGTTGGGCACTGAAGCTTTCTTT.

The chain recombines TRBV29-1 with TRBJ2-2; no definite D call. Germline V CDR1 and CDR2: SQVTM, ANQGSEA. The CDR3 is made up of 12 amino acids. V was clipped by 5 bases and J by 0 bases, with 4 bases between them. In DNA form, the CDR3 reads TGCAGCGTTACCTCGAACACCGGGGAGCTGTTTTTT. This codes for CSVTSNTGELFF.